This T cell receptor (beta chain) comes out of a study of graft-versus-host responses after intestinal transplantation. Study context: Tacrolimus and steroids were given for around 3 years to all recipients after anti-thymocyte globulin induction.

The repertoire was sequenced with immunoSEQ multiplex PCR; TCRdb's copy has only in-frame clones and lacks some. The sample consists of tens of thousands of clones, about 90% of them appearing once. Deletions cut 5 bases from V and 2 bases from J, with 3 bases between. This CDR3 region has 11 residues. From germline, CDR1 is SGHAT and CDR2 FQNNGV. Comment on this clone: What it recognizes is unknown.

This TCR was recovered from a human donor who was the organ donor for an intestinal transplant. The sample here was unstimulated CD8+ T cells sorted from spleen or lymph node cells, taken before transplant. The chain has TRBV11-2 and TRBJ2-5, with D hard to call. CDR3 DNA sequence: TGTGCCAGCAGCCAGCAAGAGACCCAGTACTTC. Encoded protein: CASSQQETQYF.